Sequencing of this TCR beta chain was carried out in a study of blood T cell repertoires in COVID-19 (TCRdb year 2020). Broadly, across the study: Samples from collaborators originated in the United States, Italy and Spain and spanned both the acute and convalescent phases of COVID-19. The material from the prospective study consisted of cDNA or gDNA derived from T cells, B-cell-depleted T cells, or PBMCs. The dataset comprised deeply sampled blood TCRbeta repertoires from subjects exposed to, actively infected with, or recovered from COVID-19. The repertoires were released in a freely available public database meant as a resource for research on the immune response to SARS-CoV-2. The samples were drawn from two sources: the first 160 participants of the ongoing ImmuneRACE study, and 1,200 or so subjects contributed by 6 global collaborators. The sample metadata nearly always contained a de-identified subject ID, COVID-19 status, age in years and sex. Where HLA class I and class II types were available, the types were taken from metadata supplied by the sample provider, not from assay-based typing.

Study-level results and caveats: How much clinical and demographic metadata was included differed by source and by participant, and the metadata was provided uncurated.

As to this clone: Its antigen is currently not known. Base qualities are missing; no much larger clone stands one base away.

Collaborating institutions collected whole blood in K2EDTA tubes following their own protocols. Collaborator samples were shipped for TCRbeta analysis as frozen whole blood, isolated PBMCs, or DNA extracted from either sample type. From the germline V gene (reference sequence), CDR1 is GTSNPN and CDR2 is SVGIG. The CDR3 measures 14 amino acids from cysteine to phenylalanine. Only the CDR3 DNA stays, 42 bases, in frame from base 1. Relative to germline, V is 1 base shorter and J is 0 bases shorter, with 7 bases between their ends. TCRbeta CDR3 regions were amplified from genomic DNA by means of the immunoSEQ Assay, a bias-controlled multiplex PCR. In the paper's pipeline: The number of nucleated cells in each sample was estimated from the amplification of reference gene primers within the assay. Sequence reads were collapsed and filtered to measure the absolute abundance of every unique TCRbeta CDR3 rearrangement. For each sample, productive Simpson clonality was calculated as the square root of Simpson's diversity index across productive rearrangements. This is the immuneACCESS table as TCRdb keeps it, with only in-frame sequences that have V and J called. A part of the clones is gone; compared with another copy, unresolved V genes explain less than half, and the rest is unexplained. V and J calls and clone size are given by that table; D and trimming were obtained from the DNA. The sample profile shows around 620,000 clones; around 89% of them were found once. The top ten clones comprise about 0.26% of the sample.

The sequence derives from a young woman with acute or convalescent COVID-19. This receptor chain uses TRBV30 and TRBJ2-1; D gene: possibly TRBD1, on 5 matching bases. The specimen sequenced was peripheral blood. The CDR3 is CAWSGGPSYNEQFF. The nucleotides are TGTGCCTGGAGTGGGGGCCCCTCCTACAATGAGCAGTTCTTC.